This T cell receptor (beta chain) was captured by sequencing in a study of CD8 T cells in ankylosing spondylitis. TCRdb passed the 5' RACE reads through MiXCR, listing each CDR3 protein once. The table shows under 200,000 distinct CDR3 sequences, with around a tenth occurring only once. This clonotype came up many times. Sequenced sample: blood, either unsorted or a sorted T cell fraction (not recorded which). This TCR was sampled from a male donor with ankylosing spondylitis or in good health (not recorded which).

The CDR3 sequence is CASSHSGRRTDTQYF. CDR3 nucleotide sequence: TGTGCCAGCAGCCATAGCGGGAGACGCACAGATACGCAGTATTTT. The chain joins TRBV14 to TRBJ2-3; 9 bases fit TRBD2. After removal of 3 bases from V and 1 base from J, the junction contained 2 bases not matched to a gene. There are 15 residues in the CDR3. Germline values: CDR1 SGHDN, CDR2 FVKESK.